This is a list of T cell receptor beta chains from one sample in a study of T cells in Graves' hyperthyroidism and ophthalmopathy. TCRdb fed the multiplex PCR reads into MiXCR, producing one record per CDR3 protein. The repertoire holds some 560,000 distinct CDR3 sequences, with about 15% as singletons. Sequencing was done on a sample of blood. The source is a woman in her twenties or thirties with Graves' hyperthyroidism. CDR3s include the opening cysteine and the closing phenylalanine or tryptophan. The order of the fields is D gene, V gene, J gene, clone size, CDR3 protein, CDR3 DNA. A D gene is named only where the DNA matches it firmly. Clone size is stated in some rows and not others, as once, few, many or a class when expanded.

d_call: TRBD2; v_call: TRBV6-2/TRBV6-3; j_call: TRBJ2-4; clone_size: -; cdr3_aa: CASSYSRGMDIQYF; cdr3_nt: TGTGCCAGCAGTTACTCGCGGGGGATGGACATTCAGTACTTC
d_call: -; v_call: TRBV11-2; j_call: TRBJ1-2; clone_size: -; cdr3_aa: CASRHLAREHGYTF; cdr3_nt: TGTGCCAGCAGGCATCTAGCCAGGGAACATGGCTACACCTTC
d_call: -; v_call: TRBV6-1; j_call: TRBJ2-7; clone_size: few; cdr3_aa: CASSRRIVEEQYF; cdr3_nt: TGTGCCAGCAGTCGCCGAATAGTAGAAGAGCAGTACTTC
d_call: -; v_call: TRBV30; j_call: TRBJ1-2; clone_size: many; cdr3_aa: CAWRGRYGYTF; cdr3_nt: TGTGCCTGGAGAGGACGGTATGGCTACACCTTC
d_call: TRBD2; v_call: TRBV4-3; j_call: TRBJ2-3; clone_size: many; cdr3_aa: CASSQELAGDTQYF; cdr3_nt: TGCGCCAGCAGCCAAGAACTAGCGGGAGATACGCAGTATTTT
d_call: TRBD2; v_call: TRBV7-3; j_call: TRBJ2-1; clone_size: many; cdr3_aa: CASSEGLAGGEQFF; cdr3_nt: TGTGCCAGCAGTGAGGGCTTAGCGGGAGGTGAGCAGTTCTTC
d_call: TRBD1; v_call: TRBV4-3; j_call: TRBJ2-3; clone_size: -; cdr3_aa: CASSQDLTTGGGDTQYF; cdr3_nt: TGCGCCAGCAGCCAAGATCTAACGACAGGGGGTGGCGATACGCAGTATTTT
d_call: -; v_call: TRBV2; j_call: TRBJ1-6; clone_size: many; cdr3_aa: CASMGEGGSPLHF; cdr3_nt: TGTGCCAGCATGGGAGAGGGTGGTTCACCCCTCCACTTT
d_call: TRBD1; v_call: TRBV29-1; j_call: TRBJ1-2; clone_size: many; cdr3_aa: CSVEDPDRGGGYTF; cdr3_nt: TGCAGCGTTGAAGATCCGGACAGGGGAGGCGGCTACACCTTC
d_call: -; v_call: TRBV12-3/TRBV12-4; j_call: TRBJ2-7; clone_size: many; cdr3_aa: CASSRHQGSSYEQYF; cdr3_nt: TGTGCCAGCAGTCGCCACCAGGGATCCTCCTACGAGCAGTACTTC
d_call: TRBD1; v_call: TRBV7-9; j_call: TRBJ2-7; clone_size: many; cdr3_aa: CASSPRDSLTYEQYF; cdr3_nt: TGTGCCAGCAGCCCCAGGGACAGCCTGACCTACGAGCAGTACTTC
d_call: TRBD2; v_call: TRBV10-1; j_call: TRBJ2-5; clone_size: many; cdr3_aa: CASSERLAGGQETQYF; cdr3_nt: TGCGCCAGCAGTGAACGGCTAGCGGGAGGACAAGAGACCCAGTACTTC
d_call: -; v_call: TRBV20-1; j_call: TRBJ1-3; clone_size: few; cdr3_aa: CSAPRTETGNTIYF; cdr3_nt: TGCAGTGCTCCCCGGACTGAGACTGGAAACACCATATATTTT
d_call: -; v_call: TRBV20-1; j_call: TRBJ2-7; clone_size: few; cdr3_aa: CSAIRTPYYEQYF; cdr3_nt: TGCAGTGCTATCAGGACTCCCTACTACGAGCAGTACTTC
d_call: -; v_call: TRBV28; j_call: TRBJ2-7; clone_size: -; cdr3_aa: CASRTGGEGSYEQYF; cdr3_nt: TGTGCCAGCAGGACGGGTGGGGAAGGGTCCTACGAGCAGTACTTC
d_call: -; v_call: TRBV7-9; j_call: TRBJ2-3; clone_size: many; cdr3_aa: CASSLESDTQYF; cdr3_nt: TGTGCCAGCAGCCTCGAGAGTGATACGCAGTATTTT
d_call: TRBD2; v_call: TRBV20-1; j_call: TRBJ2-1; clone_size: once; cdr3_aa: CSARAGGLRWNEQFF; cdr3_nt: TGCAGTGCTCGGGCGGGAGGGCTGAGGTGGAATGAGCAGTTCTTC
d_call: -; v_call: TRBV19; j_call: TRBJ1-2; clone_size: -; cdr3_aa: CANSPGPRGYTF; cdr3_nt: TGTGCCAATAGTCCCGGACCTCGCGGCTACACCTTC
d_call: -; v_call: TRBV18; j_call: TRBJ2-1; clone_size: many; cdr3_aa: CASSPPSGNEQFF; cdr3_nt: TGTGCCAGCTCACCCCCCTCTGGCAATGAGCAGTTCTTC
d_call: -; v_call: TRBV10-3; j_call: TRBJ2-3; clone_size: many; cdr3_aa: CAISEEERFDTQYF; cdr3_nt: TGTGCCATCAGTGAAGAGGAAAGGTTTGATACGCAGTATTTT
d_call: -; v_call: TRBV28; j_call: TRBJ1-2; clone_size: many; cdr3_aa: CATQPAGNYGYTF; cdr3_nt: TGTGCCACTCAGCCGGCAGGGAACTATGGCTACACCTTC
d_call: TRBD1; v_call: TRBV28; j_call: TRBJ1-6; clone_size: -; cdr3_aa: CASSLGPGTANSPLHF; cdr3_nt: TGTGCCAGCAGTCTAGGACCCGGGACAGCCAATTCACCCCTCCACTTT
d_call: TRBD2; v_call: TRBV7-2; j_call: TRBJ2-1; clone_size: few; cdr3_aa: CVSSLNPASGFYNEQFF; cdr3_nt: TGTGTCAGCAGCTTAAACCCTGCTAGCGGGTTCTACAATGAGCAGTTCTTC
d_call: -; v_call: TRBV10-3; j_call: TRBJ1-5; clone_size: many; cdr3_aa: CASGGDRSNQPQHF; cdr3_nt: TGTGCCTCCGGGGGGGACCGAAGCAATCAGCCCCAGCATTTT
d_call: -; v_call: TRBV20-1; j_call: TRBJ2-5; clone_size: many; cdr3_aa: CSARPWGGAGLETQYF; cdr3_nt: TGCAGTGCTAGACCCTGGGGGGGGGCCGGTTTGGAGACCCAGTACTTC
d_call: -; v_call: TRBV5-6; j_call: TRBJ1-2; clone_size: -; cdr3_aa: CASSAGSNYGYTF; cdr3_nt: TGTGCCAGCAGCGCGGGGTCAAACTATGGCTACACCTTC
d_call: -; v_call: TRBV2; j_call: TRBJ2-1; clone_size: many; cdr3_aa: CASSGWNEQFF; cdr3_nt: TGTGCCAGCAGTGGGTGGAATGAGCAGTTCTTC
d_call: TRBD1; v_call: TRBV4-1; j_call: TRBJ2-2; clone_size: few; cdr3_aa: CASSSGGANTGELFF; cdr3_nt: TGCGCCAGCAGCTCAGGGGGCGCGAACACCGGGGAGCTGTTTTTT
d_call: -; v_call: TRBV19; j_call: TRBJ1-1; clone_size: many; cdr3_aa: CASSGLNTEAFF; cdr3_nt: TGTGCCAGCAGCGGATTGAACACTGAAGCTTTCTTT
d_call: -; v_call: TRBV7-9; j_call: TRBJ1-2; clone_size: -; cdr3_aa: CASSPLSKGYTF; cdr3_nt: TGTGCCAGCAGTCCCTTATCTAAAGGCTACACCTTC
d_call: -; v_call: TRBV5-4; j_call: TRBJ2-7; clone_size: few; cdr3_aa: CASSLDSRTHEQYF; cdr3_nt: TGTGCCAGCAGCTTGGATTCTAGGACCCACGAGCAGTACTTC
d_call: -; v_call: TRBV15; j_call: TRBJ2-1; clone_size: many; cdr3_aa: CATSRAPDEQFF; cdr3_nt: TGTGCCACCAGCAGAGCCCCGGATGAGCAGTTCTTC
d_call: -; v_call: TRBV18; j_call: TRBJ2-6; clone_size: -; cdr3_aa: CASSPGQTSGANVLTF; cdr3_nt: TGTGCCAGCTCACCGGGACAAACCTCTGGGGCCAACGTCCTGACTTTC
d_call: -; v_call: TRBV7-9; j_call: TRBJ2-7; clone_size: many; cdr3_aa: CATIGQGSNEQYF; cdr3_nt: TGTGCCACGATCGGGCAGGGATCGAACGAGCAGTACTTC
d_call: TRBD1; v_call: TRBV24-1; j_call: TRBJ1-4; clone_size: few; cdr3_aa: CATSDPRQGEKLFF; cdr3_nt: TGTGCCACCAGTGATCCTCGACAGGGTGAAAAACTGTTTTTT
d_call: TRBD1; v_call: TRBV24-1; j_call: TRBJ2-3; clone_size: -; cdr3_aa: CATSDFGQGAADTQYF; cdr3_nt: TGTGCCACCAGTGATTTCGGACAGGGGGCTGCAGATACGCAGTATTTT
d_call: -; v_call: TRBV7-2; j_call: TRBJ1-4; clone_size: many; cdr3_aa: CASSPLNSGTQLFF; cdr3_nt: TGTGCCAGCAGCCCACTTAACTCTGGGACGCAACTGTTTTTT
d_call: -; v_call: TRBV29-1; j_call: TRBJ2-1; clone_size: -; cdr3_aa: CSVPILTDEQFF; cdr3_nt: TGCAGCGTCCCGATCCTTACAGATGAGCAGTTCTTC
d_call: -; v_call: TRBV3-1; j_call: TRBJ2-1; clone_size: many; cdr3_aa: CASSHPIRGLYNEQFF; cdr3_nt: TGTGCCAGCAGCCACCCGATTAGGGGACTGTACAATGAGCAGTTCTTC
d_call: TRBD2; v_call: TRBV25-1; j_call: TRBJ2-7; clone_size: few; cdr3_aa: CASSPSGLAGVYEQYF; cdr3_nt: TGTGCCAGCAGTCCCTCGGGACTAGCGGGAGTGTACGAGCAGTACTTC
d_call: -; v_call: TRBV30; j_call: TRBJ2-1; clone_size: many; cdr3_aa: CAWSVALAYYNEQFF; cdr3_nt: TGTGCCTGGAGTGTAGCCCTAGCGTACTACAATGAGCAGTTCTTC
d_call: TRBD2; v_call: TRBV2; j_call: TRBJ2-3; clone_size: many; cdr3_aa: CASSAPGTMADTQYF; cdr3_nt: TGTGCCAGCAGTGCTCCGGGGACTATGGCAGATACGCAGTATTTT
d_call: TRBD1; v_call: TRBV2; j_call: TRBJ1-6; clone_size: many; cdr3_aa: CASREDRAVHSPLHF; cdr3_nt: TGTGCCAGCAGGGAGGACAGGGCGGTACATTCACCCCTCCACTTT
d_call: TRBD1; v_call: TRBV6-5; j_call: TRBJ2-7; clone_size: few; cdr3_aa: CASSYPPSGTETYEQYF; cdr3_nt: TGTGCCAGCAGTTACCCCCCGTCCGGGACAGAAACCTACGAGCAGTACTTC
d_call: TRBD2; v_call: TRBV6-1; j_call: TRBJ2-7; clone_size: -; cdr3_aa: CASSDRPSGTYEQYF; cdr3_nt: TGTGCCAGCAGTGATCGACCTAGCGGGACGTACGAGCAGTACTTC
d_call: TRBD2; v_call: TRBV24-1; j_call: TRBJ2-3; clone_size: few; cdr3_aa: CATSDHPGLAGATDTQYF; cdr3_nt: TGTGCCACCAGTGATCATCCGGGACTAGCGGGAGCCACCGATACGCAGTATTTT
d_call: -; v_call: TRBV7-2; j_call: TRBJ1-3; clone_size: few; cdr3_aa: CASSFSREGTGGTIYF; cdr3_nt: TGTGCCAGCAGCTTCTCCCGAGAAGGGACGGGGGGCACCATATATTTT